These 17 T cell receptor beta chains originate from one sample sequenced in a study of blood T cells in healthy people across ages. With a J-beta primer mix and a sample-barcoded 5' primer, a second PCR ran about 7 to 11 cycles. TCRdb reprocessed the 5' RACE reads via MiXCR and lists one record per CDR3 protein. The sample carries approximately 350,000 distinct CDR3 sequences, more than 45% recorded once. The sample was blood. All receptors derive from a man in his 60s in good health.

V gene TRBV3-1 combines with J gene TRBJ2-6; unclear D gene. Trimming left V 5 bases short and J 4 bases short, with 9 bases between. This CDR3 has 14 amino acids. CDR1 is LGHDT and CDR2 is YNNKEL in the germline V gene (reference sequence). CDR3: CASSSTPGANVLTF. The CDR3 bases are TGTGCCAGCAGCTCTACGCCCGGGGCCAACGTCCTGACTTTC.

This clonotype was recorded a few times. The chain links TRBV7-2 to TRBJ2-5; D gene unclear. V lost 5 bases to trimming and J lost 1 base, with 17 bases between them. The CDR3 is made up of 16 amino acids. Germline lookup yields CDR1 SGHTA and CDR2 FQGNSA. As DNA, the CDR3 is TGTGCCAGCAGCCCTATCACGGGTCGAGCCCAAGAGACCCAGTACTTC. Translated: CASSPITGRAQETQYF. Complete variable domain (other parts from reference TRBV7-2 and TRBJ2-5): GAGVSQSPSNKVTEKGKDVELRCDPISGHTALYWYRQSLGQGLEFLIYFQGNSAPDKSGLPSDRFSAERTGGSVSTLTIQRTQQEDSAVYLCASSPITGRAQETQYFGPGTRLLVL.

The gene calls are TRBV20-1 and TRBJ1-5, with D hard to call. The V gene's germline CDR1 is DFQATT and CDR2 SNEGSKA (reference sequence). CDR3 length: 13 residues. Trimming shortened V by 2 bases and J by 5 bases, and 10 bases separated the two germline ends. CDR3 sequence (DNA): TGCAGTGCTAGACCGGCCTGGGATCAGCCCCAGCATTTT. Its translation is CSARPAWDQPQHF.

This clonotype appeared a few times. A much larger clonotype is one base distant, so this may be a read error. This sequence joins TRBV7-2 and TRBJ2-3, with D possibly TRBD2 on 6 matching bases. Trimming took off 5 bases at V and 10 bases at J, with 16 bases between the two ends. The CDR3 has 13 residues. Germline lookup yields CDR1 SGHTA and CDR2 FQGNSA. The CDR3 spells CASSVGQTRAQYF. In DNA form, the CDR3 reads TGTGCCAGCAGCGTAGGGCAGACTAGGGCGCAGTATTTT.

The V call is TRBV20-1, the J call TRBJ2-3; 7 positions match TRBD1. The germline CDR1 and CDR2 sequences are DFQATT and SNEGSKA (reference sequence). This CDR3 is built from 12 residues. The CDR3 sequence is CSSGGGTDTQYF. In DNA form, the CDR3 reads TGCAGCTCAGGGGGAGGCACAGATACGCAGTATTTT.

This chain uses TRBV28 with TRBJ2-5, with D possibly matching TRBD2 (7 bases). The V end lost 3 bases, the J end lost 11 bases, and 37 bases lay between the germline ends. Germline V gene sequence: CDR1 MDHEN, CDR2 SYDVKM. The CDR3 extends over 20 amino acids. This chain's CDR3 is CASSFPPRLTANRGGDEQYF. The CDR3 nucleotides are TGTGCCAGCAGTTTCCCACCTCGCTTGACAGCCAACAGAGGGGGGGATGAGCAGTACTTC.

The chain uses TRBV7-3 and TRBJ1-5; D possibly corresponds to TRBD1 (5 bases). The CDR3 has 12 residues. Trimming removed 9 bases at V and 5 bases at J, with 11 bases between. Germline V CDR1 and CDR2: SGHTA, FQGTGA. CDR3 nucleotide sequence: TGTGCCAGAGACACCAGGGATCAGCCCCAGCATTTT. Its translation is CARDTRDQPQHF.

This clonotype was recorded at least ten times. The chain recombines TRBV5-1 with TRBJ1-6; D might be TRBD1 (6 bases). The CDR3 is 14 amino acids. CDR1 and CDR2 from the germline V gene are SGHRS and YFSETQ. Trimming pared 1 base from V and 10 bases from J, leaving 12 bases between. The DNA for the CDR3 is TGCGCCAGCAGCTTGATGGGGGCCACCTCACCCCTCCACTTT. It translates to CASSLMGATSPLHF.

This sequence joins TRBV5-1 and TRBJ2-5, with 9 nucleotides matching TRBD2. Germline trimming cut 2 bases from V and 0 bases from J; bases unmatched to any gene: 2. The germline V gene encodes CDR1 SGHRS and CDR2 YFSETQ. The length of the CDR3 is 15 residues. CDR3 protein: CASSFSGGYQETQYF. CDR3 nucleotide sequence: TGCGCCAGCAGCTTCAGCGGGGGGTACCAAGAGACCCAGTACTTC.

In its sample, this clonotype was seen many times. The genes are TRBV7-6 and TRBJ2-3, with D possibly matching TRBD1 (6 bases). The CDR3 runs to 15 residues. V was cut by 1 base and J by 7 bases, with 15 bases left in between. Looked up from germline, CDR1 is SGHVS and CDR2 is FNYEAQ. The CDR3 protein is CASSLDLGQGNTQYF. The CDR3 DNA sequence: TGTGCCAGCAGCTTAGATCTAGGCCAGGGGAATACGCAGTATTTT.

This clonotype was counted at least ten times. The DNA for the CDR3 is TGTGCCAGCAGCCAAGATAAGGGCAGGGGGAAGGATGGCTACACCTTC. It encodes CASSQDKGRGKDGYTF. The chain is built from TRBV4-2 and TRBJ1-2, with TRBD1 matching over 7 bases. The CDR3 length is 16 residues. J gave up 6 bases and V 0 bases, and 10 bases lay outside the gene matches. CDR1 is LGHNA, CDR2 YNFKEQ, per germline.

The chain links TRBV6-2 or TRBV6-3 to TRBJ1-5; D gene ambiguous. This CDR3 region has 12 residues. V gave up 8 bases and J gave up 9 bases, with 14 bases separating them. In germline, CDR1 is MNHEY, CDR2 SVGEGT. The CDR3 DNA is TGTGCCAGCCAAACGAGACTGGCGCCCCAGCATTTT. Its translation is CASQTRLAPQHF.

This clonotype was counted a few times. This chain links TRBV9 with TRBJ1-6; a possible D gene is TRBD1 (5 bases). The CDR3 is 16 amino acids. Trimming left V 4 bases short and J 9 bases short, with 20 bases between. The germline CDR1 and CDR2 sequences are SGDLS and YYNGEE. The CDR3 spells CASSPVRGSRGSPLHF. The CDR3 bases are TGTGCCAGCAGCCCCGTTAGGGGTTCGCGAGGTTCACCCCTCCACTTT.

The rearrangement joins TRBV4-2 to TRBJ2-5, with D unresolved. The CDR3 totals 15 residues. Germline loops: CDR1 LGHNA, CDR2 YNFKEQ. With 1 base removed from V and 4 bases from J, the gap between germline ends came to 13 bases. The CDR3, as DNA: TGTGCCAGCAGCCAAGTTGTCCAGGCTTCAGAGACCCAGTACTTC. It specifies CASSQVVQASETQYF.

This clonotype was recorded at least ten times. The CDR3 sequence: CASSLYRGSYEQYF. For the CDR3, the DNA is TGTGCCAGCAGCTTGTACCGCGGGAGCTACGAGCAGTACTTC. The V and J genes are TRBV28 and TRBJ2-7; 7 positions match TRBD2. There are 14 residues in the CDR3. J was trimmed by 3 bases and V by 6 bases; bases with no gene match: 8. Germline CDR1 MDHEN, CDR2 SYDVKM. The variable domain in full, completed from reference TRBV28 and TRBJ2-7, reads DVKVTQSSRYLVKRTGEKVFLECVQDMDHENMFWYRQDPGLGLRLIYFSYDVKMKEKGDIPEGYSVSREKKERFSLILESASTNQTSMYLCASSLYRGSYEQYFGPGTRLTVT.

The sample holds many counts of this clonotype. V gene TRBV3-1 combines with J gene TRBJ2-7; D is ambiguous. The CDR3 covers 16 residues. Germline CDR1 LGHDT, CDR2 YNNKEL (reference sequence). Trimming shortened V by 0 bases and J by 0 bases, and 12 bases separated the two germline ends. This chain's CDR3 is CASSQELGPNSYEQYF. CDR3 bases: TGTGCCAGCAGCCAAGAATTAGGACCGAACTCCTACGAGCAGTACTTC.

A word on this clonotype: The CDR3 ends on some other residue instead of the conserved phenylalanine or tryptophan, so this is likely a read error. V gene TRBV7-7 combines with J gene TRBJ2-1; possible D gene TRBD1, 5 bases. The germline gives CDR1 SSHAT, CDR2 FNYEAQ (reference sequence). The length of the CDR3 is 12 residues. The CDR3 region is CASSSGPGEQFL. CDR3 DNA sequence: TGTGCTAGCAGCTCAGGGCCCGGGGAGCAGTTCCTC.